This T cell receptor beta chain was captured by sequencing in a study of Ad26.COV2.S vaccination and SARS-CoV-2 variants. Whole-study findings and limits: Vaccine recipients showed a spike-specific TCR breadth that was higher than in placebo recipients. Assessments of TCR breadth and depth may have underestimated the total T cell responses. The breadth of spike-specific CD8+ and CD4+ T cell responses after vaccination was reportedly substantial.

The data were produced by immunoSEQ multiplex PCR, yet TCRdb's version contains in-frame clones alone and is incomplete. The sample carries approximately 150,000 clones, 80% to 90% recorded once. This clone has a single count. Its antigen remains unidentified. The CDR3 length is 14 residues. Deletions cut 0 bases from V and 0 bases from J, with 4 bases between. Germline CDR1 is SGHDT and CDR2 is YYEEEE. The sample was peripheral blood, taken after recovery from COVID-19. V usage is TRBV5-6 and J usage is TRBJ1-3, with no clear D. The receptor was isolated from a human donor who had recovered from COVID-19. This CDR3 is CASSLDSSGNTIYF. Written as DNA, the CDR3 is TGTGCCAGCAGCTTGGACAGCTCTGGAAACACCATATATTTT.